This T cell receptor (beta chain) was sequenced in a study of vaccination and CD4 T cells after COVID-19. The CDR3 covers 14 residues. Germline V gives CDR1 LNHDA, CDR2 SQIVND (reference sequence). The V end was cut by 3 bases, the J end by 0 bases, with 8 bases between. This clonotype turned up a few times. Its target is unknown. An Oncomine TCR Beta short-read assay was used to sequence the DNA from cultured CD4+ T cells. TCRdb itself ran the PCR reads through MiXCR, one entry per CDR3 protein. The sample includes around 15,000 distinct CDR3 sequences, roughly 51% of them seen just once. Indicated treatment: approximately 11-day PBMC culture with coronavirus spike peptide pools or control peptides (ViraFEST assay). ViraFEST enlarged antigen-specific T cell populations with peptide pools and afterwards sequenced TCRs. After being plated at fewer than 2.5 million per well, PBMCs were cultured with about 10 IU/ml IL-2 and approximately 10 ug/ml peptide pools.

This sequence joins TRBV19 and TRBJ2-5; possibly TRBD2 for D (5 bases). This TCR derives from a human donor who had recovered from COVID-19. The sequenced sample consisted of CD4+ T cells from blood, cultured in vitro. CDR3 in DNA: TGTGCCAGTAGTATTTCCGGGAACCAAGAGACCCAGTACTTC. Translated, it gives CASSISGNQETQYF.